The present T cell receptor beta chain was sequenced within a study of blood T cell repertoires in COVID-19. Produced via immunoSEQ multiplex PCR; TCRdb's table is partial and in-frame only. The sample records 150,000 to 200,000 clones, around 87% being singletons. The CDR3 runs 14 residues. The V gene's germline CDR1 is SGHRS and CDR2 YFSETQ. With 2 bases clipped from V and 7 bases from J, the junction kept 5 bases outside the gene matches. This clone was counted a single time. The Seattle site enrolled patients during active infection and followed them longitudinally. The specimen sequenced was peripheral blood. This rearrangement joins TRBV5-1 to TRBJ1-4; 7 bases map to TRBD1. The source of this sequence is a man in his fifties or sixties with COVID-19, enrolled during active disease. In DNA form, the CDR3 reads TGCGCCAGCAGCTTCGGACAGGCGAGTGAAAAACTGTTTTTT. This sequence encodes CASSFGQASEKLFF.